Each of the 5 T cell receptor beta chains below was sequenced from the same sample in a study of T cell responses to AZD1222 COVID-19 vaccine. Clones were sequenced by immunoSEQ multiplex PCR, and TCRdb holds only the in-frame ones, with some missing. This sample has about 130,000 clones, with 75% to 90% found just once. The material was peripheral blood, obtained on day 0 of AZD1222 vaccination. These receptors all stem from an adult in good health.

This clone was found many times. This sequence joins TRBV24-1 and TRBJ2-7; maybe TRBD1 (6 bases). Trimming removed 2 bases at V and 2 bases at J, with 15 bases between. Germline V lookup: CDR1 KGHDR, CDR2 SFDVKD. The CDR3 extends over 16 amino acids. CDR3 nucleotides: TGTGCCACCAGTGATTCTACCGACAGGCATCCCTACGAGCAGTACTTC. Amino acids: CATSDSTDRHPYEQYF.

The CDR3 nucleotides read TGTGCCAGTAGTATATCTTACGGGACAGACTATGGCTACACCTTC. Protein product: CASSISYGTDYGYTF. The gene calls are TRBV19 and TRBJ1-2; TRBD1 agrees at 7 bases. Trimming removed 2 bases from V and 3 bases from J; junction bases left unmatched: 6. This CDR3 contains 15 residues. CDR1 and CDR2 (germline): LNHDA, SQIVND (reference sequence).

This chain joins TRBV30 and TRBJ1-2, with D uncertain. Between the trimmed V and J ends, which lost 5 bases and 1 base, there was a span of 14 bases. CDR1 is GTSNPN, CDR2 SVGIG, per germline (reference sequence). This CDR3 is built from 14 residues. The CDR3, as DNA: TGTGCCTGGGACCGGACTAACTTTAACTATGGCTACACCTTC. Protein: CAWDRTNFNYGYTF.

This clone turned up a few times. The J gene is TRBJ1-5, the V gene TRBV7-9; no reliable D call. Trimming left V 4 bases short and J 7 bases short, with 17 bases between. Germline V gene data show CDR1 as SEHNR and CDR2 as FQNEAQ (reference sequence). This CDR3 contains 15 residues. The CDR3 DNA reads TGTGCCAGCAGCTCCTCGGACCGATCCAGGCAGCCCCAGCATTTT. Its translation: CASSSSDRSRQPQHF.

This chain links TRBV7-8 with TRBJ1-2; tentative D call: TRBD1 (6 bases). This CDR3 has 13 residues. V lost 6 bases to trimming and J lost 4 bases, with 12 bases between them. The germline V gene encodes CDR1 SGHVS and CDR2 FQNEAQ. The CDR3 region is CASRGGQGYGYTF. The CDR3 DNA is TGTGCCAGCAGAGGGGGTCAAGGCTATGGCTACACCTTC.